A single sample gave rise to the 26 T cell receptor beta chains below, sequenced in a study of molecular identifiers for immune sequencing clone quantification. TCRdb reanalysed the PCR reads using MiXCR and keeps one entry per CDR3 protein. This sample has around 300,000 distinct CDR3 sequences, with roughly a quarter found just once. The sample consisted of naive CD8+ T cells from blood, with Jurkat cell RNA spiked in. Sample subset: FACS-sorted CD8+CD4-CCR7+CD45RA+ naive T cells. These receptor sequences come from a human donor in good health. Some libraries in this study had Jurkat cell RNA spiked in.

To note about this clonotype: Likely a read error: the CDR3 ends without its conserved phenylalanine or tryptophan. This rearrangement joins TRBV6-5 to TRBJ2-2; 7 bases agree with TRBD2. The V and J ends lost 4 bases and 4 bases, in that order; junction bases with no gene match: 6. Germline CDR1 is MNHEY and CDR2 is SVGAGI. There are 15 residues in the CDR3. CDR3 DNA sequence: TGTGCCAGCAGTTGGAGCGGGGCCGGCACCGGGGAGCTGTTTTCT. Translating it yields CASSWSGAGTGELFS.

Remarks on this clonotype: A much larger clone sits a single nucleotide away, making a read error possible. The chain is built from TRBV12-3 or TRBV12-4 and TRBJ1-5, with TRBD1 as a possible D gene (5 bases). The CDR3 runs to 13 residues. V was pared by 6 bases and J by 6 bases, with 12 bases between. The DNA of the CDR3 is TGTGCCAGCAGACCGGGACCCACTCAGCCCCAGCATTTT. Amino acids: CASRPGPTQPQHF.

The genes are TRBV20-1 and TRBJ2-7; 7 nucleotides match TRBD2. The CDR3 is made up of 13 amino acids. Per the germline V gene, CDR1 is DFQATT and CDR2 is SNEGSKA (reference sequence). Trimming at V came to 3 bases and at J to 3 bases, leaving 5 bases not matched to a gene. The CDR3 bases are TGCAGTGCTAGCAACTGGGAGGGCTACGAGCAGTACTTC. As protein: CSASNWEGYEQYF.

The gene calls are TRBV4-3 and TRBJ2-3; possibly TRBD2 for D (5 bases). The CDR3 contains 17 residues. V was clipped by 0 bases and J by 6 bases, with 19 bases between them. Germline CDR1 LGHNA, CDR2 YSLEER. The CDR3 here is CASSQEASSRMGDTQYF. CDR3 nucleotides: TGCGCCAGCAGCCAAGAAGCGTCTAGCCGGATGGGGGATACGCAGTATTTT.

With respect to this clonotype: Being one base from a much bigger clone, this may be a read error. This chain joins TRBV29-1 and TRBJ2-5; possible D gene TRBD2, 8 bases. The length of the CDR3 is 15 residues. Germline CDR1 and CDR2: SQVTM and ANQGSEA. The CDR3 DNA follows: TGCAGCGTTGGGGTAGCGGGACAGCCCCAAGAGACCCAGCACTTC. It encodes CSVGVAGQPQETQHF.

J is TRBJ2-1 and V is TRBV11-2; no clear D. The CDR3 has 15 residues. Germline-derived CDR1 and CDR2 are SGHAT and FQNNGV. V was clipped by 4 bases and J by 5 bases, with 15 bases between them. CDR3 nucleotides: TGTGCCAGCAGCTCCCCCGAGGATGCCAACAATGAGCAGTTCTTC. This gives the protein CASSSPEDANNEQFF.

This clonotype was observed a few times. The chain is built from TRBV9 and TRBJ2-7; 9 bases align to TRBD1. CDR3 length: 14 residues. Germline-derived CDR1 and CDR2 are SGDLS and YYNGEE. J gave up 5 bases and V 2 bases, and 5 bases lay outside the gene matches. The chain's CDR3 is CASSVGQGVDEQYF. The DNA for the CDR3 is TGTGCCAGCAGCGTGGGACAGGGAGTCGACGAGCAGTACTTC. The full variable domain, completed using reference TRBV9 and TRBJ2-7, is DSGVTQTPKHLITATGQRVTLRCSPRSGDLSVYWYQQSLDQGLQFLIQYYNGEERAKGNILERFSAQQFPDLHSELNLSSLELGDSALYFCASSVGQGVDEQYFGPGTRLTVT.

This clonotype was seen ten or more times. This chain connects TRBV14 to TRBJ2-4; the D is unclear. The length of the CDR3 is 13 residues. Germline loops: CDR1 SGHDN, CDR2 FVKESK. V was cut by 0 bases and J by 8 bases, with 8 bases left in between. CDR3 coding DNA: TGTGCCAGCAGCCAAGAAAGACCTGACATTCAGTACTTC. It encodes CASSQERPDIQYF.

This clonotype occurred many times. This chain links TRBV28 with TRBJ2-5; 7 bases are a match to TRBD1. The CDR3 spans 14 residues. Germline V gives CDR1 MDHEN, CDR2 SYDVKM. The junction had 4 bases not matched to a gene; V was cut back by 3 bases and J by 3 bases. CDR3 DNA sequence: TGTGCCAGCAGTTTGGGACAGATAAAAGAGACCCAGTACTTC. It encodes CASSLGQIKETQYF. The variable domain in full, completed from reference TRBV28 and TRBJ2-5, reads DVKVTQSSRYLVKRTGEKVFLECVQDMDHENMFWYRQDPGLGLRLIYFSYDVKMKEKGDIPEGYSVSREKKERFSLILESASTNQTSMYLCASSLGQIKETQYFGPGTRLLVL.

This clonotype was counted only a few times. The chain is built from TRBV4-1 and TRBJ1-5; D is possibly TRBD1 (5 bases). The CDR3 sequence is 15 residues long. Trimming removed 5 bases from V and 3 bases from J, with 14 bases in between. The germline V gene has CDR1 MGHRA and CDR2 YSYEKL. The CDR3 spells CASSYGDGPNQPQHF. CDR3 nucleotide sequence: TGCGCCAGCAGCTACGGGGACGGTCCCAATCAGCCCCAGCATTTT.

This clonotype was seen a handful of times. This rearrangement joins TRBV12-3 or TRBV12-4 to TRBJ1-1, with D maybe TRBD1 (6 bases). V lost 6 bases to trimming and J lost 2 bases, with 10 bases between them. The CDR3 has 13 amino acids. Here the CDR3 reads CASRPGVNTEAFF. Here the CDR3 DNA reads TGTGCCAGCAGGCCAGGGGTTAACACTGAAGCTTTCTTT.

This clonotype occurred many times. This chain connects TRBV12-3 or TRBV12-4 to TRBJ1-5; D gene uncertain. The CDR3 totals 13 residues. V was pared by 5 bases and J by 4 bases, with 9 bases between. The CDR3 region has the DNA TGTGCCAGCAGTCCCCCAGGTAATCAGCCCCAGCATTTT. Residues: CASSPPGNQPQHF.

This sequence joins TRBV11-2 and TRBJ1-1; D gene uncertain. Trimming removed 7 bases at V and 7 bases at J, with 13 bases between. Germline loops: CDR1 SGHAT, CDR2 FQNNGV. The CDR3 spans 12 residues. The CDR3 DNA is TGTGCCAGCATCTGGGCGGTTGGTGAAGCTTTCTTT. Its protein is CASIWAVGEAFF.

The table lists this clonotype with a few counts. The rearrangement links TRBV6-1 to TRBJ2-3; either TRBD1 or TRBD2 may fit D (5 bases each). The CDR3 extends over 15 amino acids. V was clipped by 3 bases and J by 5 bases, with 15 bases between them. Germline CDR1 MNHNS, CDR2 SASEGT. DNA of the CDR3: TGTGCCAGCAGTGATTTGTACGGGGCTGAAGATACGCAGTATTTT. Translation gives CASSDLYGAEDTQYF.

This clonotype showed up just a few times. The DNA for the CDR3 is TGCAGCGTTGAAGGCGGCGAGACCCCATACAATGAGCAGTTCTTC. Its protein is CSVEGGETPYNEQFF. The rearrangement joins TRBV29-1 to TRBJ2-1, with no clear D. V gave up 1 base and J gave up 4 bases, with 14 bases separating them. The germline V gene encodes CDR1 SQVTM and CDR2 ANQGSEA. CDR3 length: 15 amino acids.

Ten or more counts support this clonotype. The genes are TRBV5-5 and TRBJ2-7, with D maybe TRBD1 (6 bases). Germline V gene lookup returns CDR1 SGHKS and CDR2 YYEKEE (reference sequence). This CDR3 is built from 15 residues. Trimming removed 1 base from V and 6 bases from J, with 17 bases in between. In nucleotides, the CDR3 is TGTGCCAGCAGCTTGTCTCGTTCAGGGGCTGGCGAGCAGTACTTC. Residues: CASSLSRSGAGEQYF.

Of note for this clonotype: This may be a read error, as it is one base from a much larger clone. This chain uses TRBV12-3 or TRBV12-4 with TRBJ2-7; D possibly corresponds to TRBD1 (6 bases). The CDR3 has 13 amino acids. The CDR3 spells CASSLLGQYEQHF. The CDR3 DNA reads TGTGCCAGCAGTCTCTTAGGACAGTACGAGCAGCACTTC.

The J gene is TRBJ2-7, the V gene TRBV29-1; no definite D call. The CDR3 spans 13 residues. Trimming shortened V by 0 bases and J by 1 base, and 7 bases separated the two germline ends. Germline V lookup: CDR1 SQVTM, CDR2 ANQGSEA. CDR3 DNA: TGCAGCGTTGAAGATGAGGAATCCTACGAGCAGTACTTC. It is translated as CSVEDEESYEQYF.

As to this clonotype: The final CDR3 position lacks the conserved phenylalanine or tryptophan, pointing to a likely read error. The chain couples TRBV9 to TRBJ1-1; no clear D gene. This CDR3 is 15 amino acids long. Germline CDR1 reads SGDLS; CDR2 reads YYNGEE. V dropped 0 bases and J dropped 3 bases, with 12 bases sitting between them. CDR3: CASSVDSGWDTEAFL. CDR3 nucleotide sequence: TGTGCCAGCAGCGTAGATTCAGGTTGGGACACTGAAGCTTTCTTA.

As for this clonotype: A read error may explain this, as a much larger clone is one base away. V usage is TRBV5-1 and J usage is TRBJ1-5; D call uncertain. The CDR3 runs to 14 residues. Germline CDR1 and CDR2: SGHRS and YFSETQ. Trimming shortened V by 1 base and J by 9 bases, and 14 bases separated the two germline ends. The CDR3 nucleotides read TGCGCCAGCAGCTTGTACGGGAATGGTCGGCCCCAGCATTTT. Translating gives CASSLYGNGRPQHF.

Comments on this clonotype: A much larger clone differs by one base, so this may be a read error. The conserved phenylalanine or tryptophan is not found at the CDR3 terminus, so this likely reflects a read error. CDR3 sequence (DNA): TGTGCCAGCAGCGCACCCGGGAGACAAGAGACCCAGTACCTC. It yields the protein CASSAPGRQETQYL. The chain couples TRBV7-2 to TRBJ2-5; possibly TRBD2 for D (6 bases). V dropped 5 bases and J dropped 2 bases, with 12 bases sitting between them. This CDR3 is 14 amino acids long. Germline V gene sequence: CDR1 SGHTA, CDR2 FQGNSA.

The chain has TRBV28 and TRBJ2-1, with D unresolved. Germline V CDR1 and CDR2: MDHEN, SYDVKM. Deletions cut 4 bases from V and 9 bases from J, with 10 bases between. This CDR3 spans 12 amino acids. CDR3 sequence: CASSSPRSEQFF. The CDR3 bases are TGTGCCAGCAGTTCGCCTAGAAGTGAGCAGTTCTTC.

This clonotype has just a few counts. This clone may be a read error of a much larger clone one base away. The CDR3 ends on some other residue instead of the conserved phenylalanine or tryptophan, so this is likely a read error. The CDR3 DNA sequence: TGTGCCAGCAGTGATAGCAATCAGCCCCAGCATCTT. Residues: CASSDSNQPQHL. The V gene is TRBV12-3 or TRBV12-4, the J gene TRBJ1-5, with D hard to call. The V end lost 5 bases, the J end lost 0 bases, and 2 bases lay between the germline ends. This CDR3 comprises 12 residues.

This clonotype was counted a few times. The chain carries TRBV2 and TRBJ2-2, with a possible D match to TRBD1 (6 bases). Trimming took 4 bases from V and 0 from J, leaving 12 bases between them. Germline CDR1 is SNHLY and CDR2 is FYNNEI. The CDR3 spans 16 residues. In DNA, the CDR3 is TGTGCCAGCAGTGGACCGACAGGAACGAACACCGGGGAGCTGTTTTTT. It specifies CASSGPTGTNTGELFF.

This clonotype appeared a few times. DNA for the CDR3: TGTGCCAGCAGACCCGGGACTAGCGGCTGGGTTACCGGGGAGCTGTTTTTT. Amino acids: CASRPGTSGWVTGELFF. The genes are TRBV2 and TRBJ2-2; 11 nucleotides align to TRBD2. CDR1 and CDR2 (germline): SNHLY, FYNNEI. The CDR3 is 17 amino acids. The ends lost 6 bases at V and 5 bases at J; junction bases unmatched: 11.

V gene TRBV25-1 combines with J gene TRBJ2-1; a possible D gene is TRBD1 (5 bases). The CDR3 is made up of 12 amino acids. V was clipped by 5 bases and J by 8 bases, with 10 bases between them. Germline V lookup: CDR1 MGHDK, CDR2 SYGVNS. The CDR3 is CASSWGAHEQFF. In nucleotides, the CDR3 is TGTGCCAGCAGTTGGGGCGCCCATGAGCAGTTCTTC.